This T cell receptor beta chain was found in a study of neurological immune-mediated disorders. The unsorted libraries originated from 2 million PBMCs kept at -80 C. This clonotype has at least ten counts. The CDR3 contains 17 residues. Looked up from germline, CDR1 is SGHVS and CDR2 is FNYEAQ. Between the trimmed V and J ends, which lost 2 bases and 3 bases, there was a span of 17 bases. The authors produced cDNA by 5'RACE using 10-nucleotide random UMIs. MiXCR was run by TCRdb on the 5' RACE reads, yielding one entry per CDR3 protein. The top ten clones hold 7% of a sample with about 27,000 distinct CDR3 sequences, around 3.2% of them seen once.

This TCR came from a woman in her 30s with multiple sclerosis. This chain links TRBV7-6 with TRBJ2-1; D is perhaps TRBD1 (6 bases). Sequenced: PBMCs. In nucleotides, the CDR3 is TGTGCCAGCAGCTTAAGGCCCAGGGGACCACTCTACAATGAGCAGTTCTTC. It yields the protein CASSLRPRGPLYNEQFF.